A selection of T cell receptor beta chains follows, all from one sample in a study of blood T cell repertoires in COVID-19. The repertoire was sequenced with immunoSEQ multiplex PCR; TCRdb's copy has only in-frame clones and lacks some. The profile shows 85,000 to 120,000 clones, approximately 86% of them singletons. The sequenced material came from peripheral blood. These receptors originate from a woman between 45 and 65 years old with COVID-19, enrolled during active disease. The CDR3 runs from the conserved cysteine through the conserved F or W. D genes are given only for firm matches. A row's size may be missing; if present it is once, few, many or a size class.

length: 19
size: .
J: TRBJ1-6
V: TRBV6-2/TRBV6-3
D: .
CDR3: CASSYSEIEESSYNSPLHF
DNA: TGTGCCAGCAGTTACTCCGAGATCGAGGAGAGCTCCTATAATTCACCCCTCCACTTT

length: 15
size: .
J: TRBJ2-5
V: TRBV7-3
D: TRBD1
CDR3: CASSRTGVYQETQYF
DNA: TGTGCCAGCAGCCGGACAGGGGTGTACCAAGAGACCCAGTACTTC

length: 14
size: .
J: TRBJ1-1
V: TRBV9
D: .
CDR3: CASSAGSPGTEAFF
DNA: TGTGCCAGCAGCGCGGGGTCCCCGGGGACTGAAGCTTTCTTT

length: 15
size: .
J: TRBJ2-7
V: TRBV7-2
D: TRBD2
CDR3: CASSSTSGGAGEQYF
DNA: TGTGCCAGCAGCTCGACTAGCGGGGGGGCAGGCGAGCAGTACTTC

length: 13
size: .
J: TRBJ2-7
V: TRBV28
D: .
CDR3: CASSQDYTYEQYF
DNA: TGTGCCAGCAGTCAAGACTATACCTACGAGCAGTACTTC

length: 16
size: .
J: TRBJ2-1
V: TRBV3-1/TRBV3-2
D: TRBD2
CDR3: CASSQDQGLAGGEQFF
DNA: TGTGCCAGCAGCCAAGATCAGGGACTAGCGGGAGGTGAGCAGTTCTTC

length: 16
size: .
J: TRBJ1-5
V: TRBV7-9
D: TRBD1
CDR3: CASSLNTGANNQPQHF
DNA: TGTGCCAGCAGCCTTAATACAGGGGCGAACAATCAGCCCCAGCATTTT

length: 14
size: few
J: TRBJ1-3
V: TRBV7-9
D: .
CDR3: CASRPTSSGNTIYF
DNA: TGTGCCAGCAGGCCAACTAGCTCTGGAAACACCATATATTTT

length: 16
size: .
J: TRBJ2-3
V: TRBV27
D: TRBD1
CDR3: CASSFVDRVSEDTQYF
DNA: TGTGCCAGCAGTTTTGTGGACAGGGTTTCGGAAGATACGCAGTATTTT

length: 17
size: .
J: TRBJ2-3
V: TRBV11-2
D: .
CDR3: CASGPWMGGQKPDTQYF
DNA: TGTGCCAGCGGACCCTGGATGGGGGGGCAAAAGCCAGATACGCAGTATTTT

length: 15
size: .
J: TRBJ1-1
V: TRBV3-1/TRBV3-2
D: .
CDR3: CASSQGPGGNTEAFF
DNA: TGTGCCAGCAGCCAAGGCCCGGGGGGGAACACTGAAGCTTTCTTT

length: 13
size: .
J: TRBJ1-1
V: TRBV10-3
D: TRBD1
CDR3: CAINTGQGTEAFF
DNA: TGTGCCATCAATACCGGACAGGGCACTGAAGCTTTCTTT